This TCR beta chain is drawn from a study of blood T cell repertoires in COVID-19. As for the study in general: The cDNA or gDNA used as material had been derived from T cells, B-cell-depleted T cells, or PBMCs.

The V and J ends lost 3 bases and 0 bases respectively, with 8 bases between them. CDR3 length: 15 residues. Germline V gene lookup returns CDR1 MRHNA and CDR2 SNTAGT. Source study methods: Scientists estimated how many nucleated cells there were by amplifying reference gene primers. Libraries were prepared by immunoSEQ multiplex PCR; TCRdb keeps only in-frame clonotypes and omits some of them. The DNA gave D and trimming, while V, J and clone size come from that table. The sample lists 100,000 to 150,000 clones; approximately 86% were seen once. A Seattle source enrolled patients during active infection and followed them longitudinally.

The sequencing input was peripheral blood. This TCR came from a woman aged 70-85 years with COVID-19, enrolled during active disease. The chain joins TRBV6-4 to TRBJ2-2; TRBD1 is a possible D gene (6 bases). CDR3 in amino acids: CASSDGTPNTGELFF. The CDR3 coding sequence is TGTGCCAGCAGTGATGGGACACCGAACACCGGGGAGCTGTTTTTT.